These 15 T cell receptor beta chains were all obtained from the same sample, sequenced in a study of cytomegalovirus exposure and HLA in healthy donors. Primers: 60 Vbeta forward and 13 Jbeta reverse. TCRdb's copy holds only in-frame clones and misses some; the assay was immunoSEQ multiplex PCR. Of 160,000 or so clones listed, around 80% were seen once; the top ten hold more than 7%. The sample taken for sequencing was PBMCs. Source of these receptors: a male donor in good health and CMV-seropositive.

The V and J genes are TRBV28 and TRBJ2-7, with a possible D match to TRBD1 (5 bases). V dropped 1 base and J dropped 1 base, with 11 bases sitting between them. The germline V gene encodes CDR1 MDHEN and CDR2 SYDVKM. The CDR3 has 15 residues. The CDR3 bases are TGTGCCAGCAGTTTATCTCAGGGCCGATCCTACGAGCAGTACTTC. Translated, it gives CASSLSQGRSYEQYF.

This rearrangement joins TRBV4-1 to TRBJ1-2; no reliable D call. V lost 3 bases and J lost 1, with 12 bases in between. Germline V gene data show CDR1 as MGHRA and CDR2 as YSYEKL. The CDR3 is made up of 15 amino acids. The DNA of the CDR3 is TGCGCCAGCAGCCAGGCCCGGGGTGGTAACTATGGCTACACCTTC. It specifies CASSQARGGNYGYTF.

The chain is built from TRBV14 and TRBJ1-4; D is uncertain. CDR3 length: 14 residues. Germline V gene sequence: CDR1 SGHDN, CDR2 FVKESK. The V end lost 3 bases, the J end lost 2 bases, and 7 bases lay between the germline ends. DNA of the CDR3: TGTGCCAGCAGCCACCGCCAGACTAATGAAAAACTGTTTTTT. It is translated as CASSHRQTNEKLFF.

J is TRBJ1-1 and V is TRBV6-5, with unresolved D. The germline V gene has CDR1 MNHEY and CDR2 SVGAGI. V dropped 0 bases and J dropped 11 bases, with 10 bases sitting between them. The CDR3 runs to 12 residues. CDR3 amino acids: CASSYSGRGAFF. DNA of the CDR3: TGTGCCAGCAGTTACTCGGGGAGAGGGGCTTTCTTT.

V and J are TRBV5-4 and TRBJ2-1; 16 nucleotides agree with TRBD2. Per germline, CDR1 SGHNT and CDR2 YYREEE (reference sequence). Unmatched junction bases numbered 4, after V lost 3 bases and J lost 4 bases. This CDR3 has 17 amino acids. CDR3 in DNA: TGTGCCAGCAGCTCCGGGACTAGCGGGAGGGAGTACAATGAGCAGTTCTTC. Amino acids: CASSSGTSGREYNEQFF. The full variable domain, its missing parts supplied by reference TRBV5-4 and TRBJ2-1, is ETGVTQSPTHLIKTRGQQVTLRCSSQSGHNTVSWYQQALGQGPQFIFQYYREEENGRGNFPPRFSGLQFPNYSSELNVNALELDDSALYLCASSSGTSGREYNEQFFGPGTRLTVL.

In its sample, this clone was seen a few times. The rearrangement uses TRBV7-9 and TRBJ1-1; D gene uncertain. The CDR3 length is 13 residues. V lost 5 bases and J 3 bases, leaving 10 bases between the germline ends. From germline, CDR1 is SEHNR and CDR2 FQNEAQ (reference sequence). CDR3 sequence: CASSQRQHTEAFF. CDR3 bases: TGTGCCAGCAGCCAACGACAACACACTGAAGCTTTCTTT.

CDR3 sequence reads: CASSGQAYEQYF. CDR3 sequence (DNA): TGTGCCAGCTCCGGACAAGCCTACGAGCAGTACTTC. This chain uses TRBV18 with TRBJ2-7; possible D gene TRBD1, 5 bases. This CDR3 region has 12 residues. V dropped 6 bases and J dropped 2 bases, with 8 bases sitting between them. Per the germline V gene, CDR1 is KGHSH and CDR2 is LQKENI. The full variable domain, with the rest looked up from reference TRBV18 and TRBJ2-7, is NAGVMQNPRHLVRRRGQEARLRCSPMKGHSHVYWYRQLPEEGLKFMVYLQKENIIDESGMPKERFSAEFPKEGPSILRIQQVVRGDSAAYFCASSGQAYEQYFGPGTRLTVT.

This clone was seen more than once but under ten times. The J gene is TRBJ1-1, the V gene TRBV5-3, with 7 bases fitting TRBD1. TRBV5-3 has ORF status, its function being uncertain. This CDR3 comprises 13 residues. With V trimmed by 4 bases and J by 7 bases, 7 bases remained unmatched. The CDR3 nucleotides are TGTGCCAGAAGCCCATCTGACAGGGTTGAAGCTTTCTTT. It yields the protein CARSPSDRVEAFF.

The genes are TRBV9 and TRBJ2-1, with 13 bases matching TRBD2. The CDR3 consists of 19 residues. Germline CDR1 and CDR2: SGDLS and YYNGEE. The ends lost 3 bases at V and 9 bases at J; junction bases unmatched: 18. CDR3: CASSAQYSRTSGRLAEQFF. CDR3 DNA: TGTGCCAGCAGCGCCCAATATTCTCGGACTAGCGGGAGATTGGCTGAGCAGTTCTTC.

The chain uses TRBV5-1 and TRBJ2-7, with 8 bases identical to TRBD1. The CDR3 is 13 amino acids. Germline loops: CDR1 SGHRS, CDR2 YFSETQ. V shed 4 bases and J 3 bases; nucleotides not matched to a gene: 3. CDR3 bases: TGCGCCAGCAGCCGGACAGGGTTCTACGAGCAGTACTTC. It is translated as CASSRTGFYEQYF.

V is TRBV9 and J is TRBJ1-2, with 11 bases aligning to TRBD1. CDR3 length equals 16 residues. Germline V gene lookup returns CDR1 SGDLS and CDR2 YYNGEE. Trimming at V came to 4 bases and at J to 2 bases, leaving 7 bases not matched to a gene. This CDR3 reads CASSPDRGRGNYGYTF. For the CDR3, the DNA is TGTGCCAGCAGCCCGGACAGGGGGCGCGGGAACTATGGCTACACCTTC.

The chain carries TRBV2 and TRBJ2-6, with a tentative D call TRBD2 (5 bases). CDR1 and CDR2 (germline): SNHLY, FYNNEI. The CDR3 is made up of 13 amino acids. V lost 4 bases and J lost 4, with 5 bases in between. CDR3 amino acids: CASSAGGANVLTF. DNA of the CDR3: TGTGCCAGCAGTGCGGGGGGGGCCAACGTCCTGACTTTC.

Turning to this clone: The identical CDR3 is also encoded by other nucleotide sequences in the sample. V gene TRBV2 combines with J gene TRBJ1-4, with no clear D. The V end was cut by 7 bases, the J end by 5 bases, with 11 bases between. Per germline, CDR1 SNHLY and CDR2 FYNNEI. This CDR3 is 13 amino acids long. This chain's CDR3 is CASKPGTNEKLFF. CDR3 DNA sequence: TGTGCCAGCAAGCCGGGAACCAATGAAAAACTGTTTTTT.

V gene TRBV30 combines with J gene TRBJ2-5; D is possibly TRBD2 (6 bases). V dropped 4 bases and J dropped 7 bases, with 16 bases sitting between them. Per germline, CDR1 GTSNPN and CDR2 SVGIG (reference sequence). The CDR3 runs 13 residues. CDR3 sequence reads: CAWMKGGDGTQYF. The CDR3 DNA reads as TGTGCCTGGATGAAGGGCGGGGATGGGACCCAGTACTTC. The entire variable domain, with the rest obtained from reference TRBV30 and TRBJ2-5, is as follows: SQTIHQWPATLVQPVGSPLSLECTVEGTSNPNLYWYRQAAGRGLQLLFYSVGIGQISSEVPQNLSASRPQDRQFILSSKKLLLSDSGFYLCAWMKGGDGTQYFGPGTRLLVL.

CDR3 protein: CASSYQSTNEKLFF. In nucleotides, the CDR3 is TGTGCCAGCAGTTATCAGTCAACTAATGAAAAACTGTTTTTT. The gene calls are TRBV28 and TRBJ1-4; D is ambiguous. The V and J ends lost 4 bases and 0 bases respectively, with 6 bases between them. The CDR3 covers 14 residues. CDR1 and CDR2 from the germline V gene are MDHEN and SYDVKM.